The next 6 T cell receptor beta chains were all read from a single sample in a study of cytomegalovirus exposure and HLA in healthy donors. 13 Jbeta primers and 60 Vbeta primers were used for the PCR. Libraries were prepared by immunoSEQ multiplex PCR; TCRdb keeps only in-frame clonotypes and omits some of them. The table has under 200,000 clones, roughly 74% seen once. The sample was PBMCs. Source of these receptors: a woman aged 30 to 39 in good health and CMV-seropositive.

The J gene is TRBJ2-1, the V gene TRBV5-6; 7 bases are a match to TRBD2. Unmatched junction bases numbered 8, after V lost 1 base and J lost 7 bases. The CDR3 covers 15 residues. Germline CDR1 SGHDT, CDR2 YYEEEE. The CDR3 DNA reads TGTGCCAGCAGCTTGATGGGAGGGCCCGGAAATGAGCAGTTCTTC. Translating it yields CASSLMGGPGNEQFF.

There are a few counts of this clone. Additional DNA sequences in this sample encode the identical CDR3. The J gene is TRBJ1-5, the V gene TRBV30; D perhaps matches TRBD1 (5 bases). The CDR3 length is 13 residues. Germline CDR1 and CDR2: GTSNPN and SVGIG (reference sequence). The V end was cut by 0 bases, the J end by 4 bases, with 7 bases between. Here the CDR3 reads CAWSVRGNQPQHF. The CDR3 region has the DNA TGTGCCTGGAGTGTTAGGGGAAATCAGCCCCAGCATTTT. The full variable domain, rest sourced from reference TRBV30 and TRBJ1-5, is SQTIHQWPATLVQPVGSPLSLECTVEGTSNPNLYWYRQAAGRGLQLLFYSVGIGQISSEVPQNLSASRPQDRQFILSSKKLLLSDSGFYLCAWSVRGNQPQHFGDGTRLSIL.

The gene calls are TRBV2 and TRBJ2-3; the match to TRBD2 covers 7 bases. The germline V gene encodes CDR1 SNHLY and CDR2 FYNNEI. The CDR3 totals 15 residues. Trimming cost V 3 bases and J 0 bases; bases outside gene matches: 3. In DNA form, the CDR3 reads TGTGCCAGCAGTGAGACTAGCTCTAGCACAGATACGCAGTATTTT. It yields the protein CASSETSSSTDTQYF.

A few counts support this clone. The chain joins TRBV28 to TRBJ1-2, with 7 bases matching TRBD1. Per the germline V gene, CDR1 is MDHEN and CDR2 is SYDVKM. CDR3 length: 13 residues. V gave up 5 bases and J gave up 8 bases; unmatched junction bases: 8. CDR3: CASSRGQNRGYTF. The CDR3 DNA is TGTGCCAGCAGTCGGGGACAGAATCGAGGCTACACCTTC.

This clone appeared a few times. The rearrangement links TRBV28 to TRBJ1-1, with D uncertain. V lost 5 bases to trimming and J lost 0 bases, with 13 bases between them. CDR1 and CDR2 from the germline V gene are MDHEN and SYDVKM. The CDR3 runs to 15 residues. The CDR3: CASSPPDTLNTEAFF. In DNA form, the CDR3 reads TGTGCCAGCAGTCCCCCCGACACCCTGAACACTGAAGCTTTCTTT.

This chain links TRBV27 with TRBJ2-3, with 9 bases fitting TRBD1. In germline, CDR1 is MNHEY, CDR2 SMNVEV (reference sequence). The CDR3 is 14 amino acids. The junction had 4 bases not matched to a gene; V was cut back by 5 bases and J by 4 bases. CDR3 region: CASSRDRAADTQYF. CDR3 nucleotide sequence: TGTGCCAGCAGTAGGGACAGGGCTGCAGATACGCAGTATTTT.